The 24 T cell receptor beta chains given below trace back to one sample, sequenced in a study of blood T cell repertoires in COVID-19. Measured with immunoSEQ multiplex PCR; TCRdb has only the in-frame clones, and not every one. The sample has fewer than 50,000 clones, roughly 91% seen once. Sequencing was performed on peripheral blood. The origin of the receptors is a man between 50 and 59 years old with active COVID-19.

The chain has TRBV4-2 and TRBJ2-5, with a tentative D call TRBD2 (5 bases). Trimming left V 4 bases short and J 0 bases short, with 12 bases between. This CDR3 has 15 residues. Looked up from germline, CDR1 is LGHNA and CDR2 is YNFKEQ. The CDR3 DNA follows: TGTGCCAGCAGCCGCATTGTCGGGGACCAAGAGACCCAGTACTTC. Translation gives CASSRIVGDQETQYF.

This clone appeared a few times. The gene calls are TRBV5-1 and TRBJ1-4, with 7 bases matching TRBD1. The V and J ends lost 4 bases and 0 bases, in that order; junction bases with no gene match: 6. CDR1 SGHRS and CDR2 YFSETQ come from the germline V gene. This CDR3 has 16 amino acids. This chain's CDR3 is CASSRDSVATNEKLFF. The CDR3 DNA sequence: TGCGCCAGCAGCCGGGACAGCGTAGCAACTAATGAAAAACTGTTTTTT.

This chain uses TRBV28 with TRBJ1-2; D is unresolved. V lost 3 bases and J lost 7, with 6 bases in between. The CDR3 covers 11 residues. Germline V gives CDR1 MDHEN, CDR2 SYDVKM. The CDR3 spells CASSFSGGYTF. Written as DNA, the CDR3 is TGTGCCAGCAGTTTCTCGGGTGGCTACACCTTC.

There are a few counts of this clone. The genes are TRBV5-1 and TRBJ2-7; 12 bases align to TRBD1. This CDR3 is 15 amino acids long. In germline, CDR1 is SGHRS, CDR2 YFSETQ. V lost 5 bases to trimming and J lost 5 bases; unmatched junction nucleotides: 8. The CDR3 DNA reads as TGCGCCAGCAGACACGCCGGGACAGGGGGCGACGAGCAGTACTTC. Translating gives CASRHAGTGGDEQYF. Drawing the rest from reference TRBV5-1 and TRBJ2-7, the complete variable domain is KAGVTQTPRYLIKTRGQQVTLSCSPISGHRSVSWYQQTPGQGLQFLFEYFSETQRNKGNFPGRFSGRQFSNSRSEMNVSTLELGDSALYLCASRHAGTGGDEQYFGPGTRLTVT.

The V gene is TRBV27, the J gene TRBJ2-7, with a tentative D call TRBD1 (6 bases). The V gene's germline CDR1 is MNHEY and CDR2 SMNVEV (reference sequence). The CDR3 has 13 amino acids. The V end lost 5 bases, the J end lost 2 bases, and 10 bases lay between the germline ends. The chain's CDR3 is CASSRDKPYEQYF. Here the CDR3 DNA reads TGTGCCAGCAGTCGGGACAAGCCCTACGAGCAGTACTTC.

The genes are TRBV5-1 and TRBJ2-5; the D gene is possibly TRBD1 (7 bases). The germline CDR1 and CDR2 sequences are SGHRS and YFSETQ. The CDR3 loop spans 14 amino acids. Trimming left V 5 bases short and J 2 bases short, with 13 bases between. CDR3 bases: TGCGCCAGCAGTTTCTCAGGGGGGCAAGAGACCCAGTACTTC. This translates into CASSFSGGQETQYF.

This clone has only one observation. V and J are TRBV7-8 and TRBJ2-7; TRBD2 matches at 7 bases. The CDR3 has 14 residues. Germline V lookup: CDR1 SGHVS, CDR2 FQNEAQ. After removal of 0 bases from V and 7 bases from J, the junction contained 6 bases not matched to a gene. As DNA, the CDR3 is TGTGCCAGCAGCTTAGCGGGGAGGGGCCCGGAGCAGTACTTC. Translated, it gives CASSLAGRGPEQYF.

CDR3 amino acids: CATSRDVADSGANVLTF. The CDR3 nucleotides are TGTGCCACCAGCAGAGATGTGGCGGACTCTGGGGCCAACGTCCTGACTTTC. The chain carries TRBV15 and TRBJ2-6, with D unresolved. Germline V gene data show CDR1 as LNHNV and CDR2 as YYDKDF (reference sequence). This CDR3 region has 17 residues. Between the trimmed V and J ends, which lost 0 bases and 0 bases, there was a span of 9 bases.

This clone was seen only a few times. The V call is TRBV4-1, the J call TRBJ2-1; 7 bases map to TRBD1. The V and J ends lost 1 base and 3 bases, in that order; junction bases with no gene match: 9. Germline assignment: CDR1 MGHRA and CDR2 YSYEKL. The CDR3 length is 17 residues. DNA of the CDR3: TGCGCCAGCAGCCAAGTGATGCGAACAGGGGACTACAATGAGCAGTTCTTC. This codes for CASSQVMRTGDYNEQFF.

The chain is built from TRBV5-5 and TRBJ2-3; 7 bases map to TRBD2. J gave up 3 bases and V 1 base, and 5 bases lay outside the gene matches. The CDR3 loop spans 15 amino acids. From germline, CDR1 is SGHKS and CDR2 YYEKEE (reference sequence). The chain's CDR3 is CASSLHSGETDTQYF. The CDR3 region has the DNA TGTGCCAGCAGCTTGCACAGCGGGGAAACAGATACGCAGTATTTT.

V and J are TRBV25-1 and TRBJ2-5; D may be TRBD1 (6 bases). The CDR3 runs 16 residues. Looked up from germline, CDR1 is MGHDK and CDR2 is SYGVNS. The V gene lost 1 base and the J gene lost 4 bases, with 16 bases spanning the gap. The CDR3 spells CASSEWGQTQRETQYF. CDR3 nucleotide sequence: TGTGCCAGCAGTGAATGGGGGCAGACCCAGCGAGAGACCCAGTACTTC. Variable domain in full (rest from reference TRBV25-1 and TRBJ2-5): EADIYQTPRYLVIGTGKKITLECSQTMGHDKMYWYQQDPGMELHLIHYSYGVNSTEKGDLSSESTVSRIRTEHFPLTLESARPSHTSQYLCASSEWGQTQRETQYFGPGTRLLVL.

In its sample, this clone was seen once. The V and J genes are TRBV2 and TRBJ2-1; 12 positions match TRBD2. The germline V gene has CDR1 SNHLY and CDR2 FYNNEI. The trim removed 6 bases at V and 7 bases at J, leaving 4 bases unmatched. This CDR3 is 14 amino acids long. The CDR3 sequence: CASSPGTSGNEQFF. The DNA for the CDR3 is TGTGCCAGCAGCCCGGGGACTAGCGGGAATGAGCAGTTCTTC.

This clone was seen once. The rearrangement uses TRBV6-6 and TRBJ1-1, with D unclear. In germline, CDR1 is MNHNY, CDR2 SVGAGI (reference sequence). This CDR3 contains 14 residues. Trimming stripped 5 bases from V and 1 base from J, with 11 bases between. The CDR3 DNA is TGTGCCAGCAGTGGCCAAGGAGCGAACACTGAAGCTTTCTTT. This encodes CASSGQGANTEAFF.

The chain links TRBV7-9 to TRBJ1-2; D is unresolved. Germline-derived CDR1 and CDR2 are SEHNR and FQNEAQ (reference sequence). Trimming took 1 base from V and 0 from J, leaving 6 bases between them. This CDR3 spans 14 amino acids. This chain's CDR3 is CASSLVAANYGYTF. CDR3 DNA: TGTGCCAGCAGCTTAGTCGCAGCTAACTATGGCTACACCTTC.

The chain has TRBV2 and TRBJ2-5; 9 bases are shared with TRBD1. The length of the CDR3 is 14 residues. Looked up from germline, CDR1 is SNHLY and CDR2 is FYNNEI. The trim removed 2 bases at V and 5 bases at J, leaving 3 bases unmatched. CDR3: CASSEHRGRETQYF. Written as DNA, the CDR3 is TGTGCCAGCAGTGAACACAGGGGGCGTGAGACCCAGTACTTC.

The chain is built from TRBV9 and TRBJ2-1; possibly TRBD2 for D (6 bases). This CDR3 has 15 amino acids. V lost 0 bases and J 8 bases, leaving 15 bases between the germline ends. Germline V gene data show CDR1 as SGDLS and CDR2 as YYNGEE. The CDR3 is CASSVGPRRDDEQFF. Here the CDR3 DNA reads TGTGCCAGCAGCGTAGGTCCCCGGCGGGATGATGAGCAGTTCTTC. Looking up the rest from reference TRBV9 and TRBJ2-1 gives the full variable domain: DSGVTQTPKHLITATGQRVTLRCSPRSGDLSVYWYQQSLDQGLQFLIQYYNGEERAKGNILERFSAQQFPDLHSELNLSSLELGDSALYFCASSVGPRRDDEQFFGPGTRLTVL.

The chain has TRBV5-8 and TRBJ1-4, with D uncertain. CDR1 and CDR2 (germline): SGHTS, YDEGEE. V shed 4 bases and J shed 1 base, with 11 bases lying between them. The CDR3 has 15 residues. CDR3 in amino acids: CASSPEGGTNEKLFF. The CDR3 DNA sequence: TGTGCCAGCAGCCCCGAGGGCGGAACTAATGAAAAACTGTTTTTT.

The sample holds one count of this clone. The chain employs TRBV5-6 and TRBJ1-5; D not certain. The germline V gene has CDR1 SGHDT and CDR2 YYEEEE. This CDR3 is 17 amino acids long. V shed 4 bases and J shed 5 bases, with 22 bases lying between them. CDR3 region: CASSAGRGWRVDQPQHF. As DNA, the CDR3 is TGTGCCAGCAGCGCGGGCCGCGGGTGGAGGGTTGATCAGCCCCAGCATTTT.

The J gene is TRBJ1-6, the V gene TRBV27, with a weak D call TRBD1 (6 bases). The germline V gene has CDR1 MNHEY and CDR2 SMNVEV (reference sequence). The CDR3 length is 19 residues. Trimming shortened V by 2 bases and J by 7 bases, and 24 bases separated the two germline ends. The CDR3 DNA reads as TGTGCCAGCAGTTTACGACCCGGGGACAAGACTACTTCCAATTCACCCCTCCACTTT. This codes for CASSLRPGDKTTSNSPLHF.

The CDR3 loop reads CATSEGGTEAFF. CDR3 nucleotide sequence: TGTGCCACCTCCGAAGGGGGCACTGAAGCTTTCTTT. The genes are TRBV12-3 or TRBV12-4 and TRBJ1-1; weak D call: TRBD1 (6 bases). The CDR3 runs 12 residues. The ends were cut back, 10 bases at V and 4 bases at J, with 13 bases in the middle.

The CDR3 DNA is TGTGCCAGCAGTTTCGGGACAGGGGATCCCGGGGAGCTGTTTTTT. It is translated as CASSFGTGDPGELFF. The V and J genes are TRBV6-6 and TRBJ2-2, with TRBD1 matching 10 bases. Unmatched junction bases numbered 5, after V lost 4 bases and J lost 6 bases. Germline values: CDR1 MNHNY, CDR2 SVGAGI (reference sequence). The CDR3 has 15 amino acids.

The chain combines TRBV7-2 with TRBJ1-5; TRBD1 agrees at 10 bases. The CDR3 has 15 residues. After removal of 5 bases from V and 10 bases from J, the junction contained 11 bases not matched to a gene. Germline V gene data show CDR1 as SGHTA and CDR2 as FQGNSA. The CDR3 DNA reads TGTGCCAGCAGCCCTGTAGTAGGACAGGGGGACCCCCAGCATTTT. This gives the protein CASSPVVGQGDPQHF.

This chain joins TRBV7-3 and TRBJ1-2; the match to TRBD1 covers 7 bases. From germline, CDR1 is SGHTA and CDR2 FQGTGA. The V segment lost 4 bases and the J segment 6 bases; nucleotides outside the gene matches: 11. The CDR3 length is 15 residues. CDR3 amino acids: CASSSSDRSLDGYTF. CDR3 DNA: TGTGCCAGCAGCTCCTCGGACAGGTCCTTAGATGGCTACACCTTC.

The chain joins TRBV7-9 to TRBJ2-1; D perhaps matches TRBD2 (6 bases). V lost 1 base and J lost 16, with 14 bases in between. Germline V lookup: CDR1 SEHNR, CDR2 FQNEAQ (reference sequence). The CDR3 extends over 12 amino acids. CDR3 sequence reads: CASSLESASEFF. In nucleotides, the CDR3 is TGTGCCAGCAGCTTAGAATCCGCTAGCGAATTCTTC.